Below, one T cell receptor beta chain is given with its context. The antigen remains undetermined. Repertoires were generated with immunoSEQ multiplex PCR, while TCRdb's copy carries only in-frame clones and drops some. The sample has around 250,000 clones; 85% to 90% are singletons. Separation from the roughly 670-subject first cohort characterized the approximately 120-subject validation cohort, to which the donors belonged. CDR3 size: 14 residues. Looked up from germline, CDR1 is LNHDA and CDR2 is SQIVND (reference sequence). Trimming removed 4 bases from V and 1 base from J, with 10 bases in between. The data belong to a study of cytomegalovirus exposure and HLA in healthy donors. Study-level results: Under in vitro conditions, a few CMV-associated chains were confirmed as specific for CMV antigens.

The TCR comes from a woman aged 18-29 years in good health and CMV-seronegative. Material: PBMCs. The chain joins TRBV19 to TRBJ1-1; D is ambiguous. The CDR3 loop is CASSRADPNTEAFF. DNA for the CDR3: TGTGCCAGTAGTAGGGCAGATCCGAACACTGAAGCTTTCTTT.